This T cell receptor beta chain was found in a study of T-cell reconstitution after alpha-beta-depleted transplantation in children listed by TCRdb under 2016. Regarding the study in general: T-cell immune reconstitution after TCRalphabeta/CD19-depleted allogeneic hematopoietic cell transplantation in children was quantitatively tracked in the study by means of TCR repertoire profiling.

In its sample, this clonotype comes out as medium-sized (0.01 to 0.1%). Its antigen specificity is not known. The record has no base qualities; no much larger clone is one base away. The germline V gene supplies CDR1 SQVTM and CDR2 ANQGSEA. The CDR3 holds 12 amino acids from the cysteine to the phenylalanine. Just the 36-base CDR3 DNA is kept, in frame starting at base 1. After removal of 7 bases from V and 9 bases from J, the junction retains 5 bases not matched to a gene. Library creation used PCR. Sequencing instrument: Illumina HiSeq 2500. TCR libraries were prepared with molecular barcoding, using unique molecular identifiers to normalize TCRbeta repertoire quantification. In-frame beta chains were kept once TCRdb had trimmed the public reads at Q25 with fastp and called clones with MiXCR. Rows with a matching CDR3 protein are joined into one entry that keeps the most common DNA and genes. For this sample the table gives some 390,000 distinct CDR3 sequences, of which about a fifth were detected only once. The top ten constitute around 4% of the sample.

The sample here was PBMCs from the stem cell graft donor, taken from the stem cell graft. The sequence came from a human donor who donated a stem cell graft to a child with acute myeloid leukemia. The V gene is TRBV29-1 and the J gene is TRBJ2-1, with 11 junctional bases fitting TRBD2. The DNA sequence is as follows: TGCAGCGCCCGCCTAGCGGGAGGTGAGCAGTTCTTC. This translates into CSARLAGGEQFF.